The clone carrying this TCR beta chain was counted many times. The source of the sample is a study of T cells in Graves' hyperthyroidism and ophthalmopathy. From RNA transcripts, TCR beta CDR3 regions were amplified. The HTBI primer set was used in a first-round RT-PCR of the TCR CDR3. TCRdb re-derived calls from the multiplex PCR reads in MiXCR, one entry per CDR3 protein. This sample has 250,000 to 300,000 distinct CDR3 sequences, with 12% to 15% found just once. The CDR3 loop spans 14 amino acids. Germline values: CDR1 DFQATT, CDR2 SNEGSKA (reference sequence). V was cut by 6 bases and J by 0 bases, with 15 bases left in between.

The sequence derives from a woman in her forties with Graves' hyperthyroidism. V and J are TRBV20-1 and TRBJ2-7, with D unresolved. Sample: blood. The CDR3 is CSARPGLSSYEQYF. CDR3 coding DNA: TGCAGTGCCAGGCCGGGCCTTAGCTCCTACGAGCAGTACTTC.